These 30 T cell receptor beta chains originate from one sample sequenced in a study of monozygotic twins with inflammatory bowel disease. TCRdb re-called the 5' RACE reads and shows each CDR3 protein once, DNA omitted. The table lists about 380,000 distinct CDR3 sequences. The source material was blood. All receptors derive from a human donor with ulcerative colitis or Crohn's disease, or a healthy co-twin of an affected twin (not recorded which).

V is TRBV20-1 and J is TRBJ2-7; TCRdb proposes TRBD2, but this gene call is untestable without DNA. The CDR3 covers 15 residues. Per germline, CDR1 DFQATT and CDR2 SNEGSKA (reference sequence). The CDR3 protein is CSARARTSTAVVTYF.

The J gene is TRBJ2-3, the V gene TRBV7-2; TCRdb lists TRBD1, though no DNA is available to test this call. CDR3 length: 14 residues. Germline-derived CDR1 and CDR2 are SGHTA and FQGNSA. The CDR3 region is CASARGGVADTQYF.

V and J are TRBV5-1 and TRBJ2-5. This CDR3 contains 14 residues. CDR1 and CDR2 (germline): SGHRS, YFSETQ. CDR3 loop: CASSVTEPQETQYF. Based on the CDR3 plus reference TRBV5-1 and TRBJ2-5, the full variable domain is KAGVTQTPRYLIKTRGQQVTLSCSPISGHRSVSWYQQTPGQGLQFLFEYFSETQRNKGNFPGRFSGRQFSNSRSEMNVSTLELGDSALYLCASSVTEPQETQYFGPGTRLLVL.

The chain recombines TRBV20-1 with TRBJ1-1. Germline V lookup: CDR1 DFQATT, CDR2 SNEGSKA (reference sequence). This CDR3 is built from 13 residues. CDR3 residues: CSARAPSDTEAFF.

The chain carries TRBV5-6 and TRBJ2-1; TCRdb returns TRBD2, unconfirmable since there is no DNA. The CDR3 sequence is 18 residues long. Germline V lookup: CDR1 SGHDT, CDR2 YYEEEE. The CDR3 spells CASSWSLAGGTSYNEQFF.

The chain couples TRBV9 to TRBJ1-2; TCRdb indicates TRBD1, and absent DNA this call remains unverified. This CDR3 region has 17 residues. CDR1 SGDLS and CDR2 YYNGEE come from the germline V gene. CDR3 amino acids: CASSVDRAVSGYDGYTF.

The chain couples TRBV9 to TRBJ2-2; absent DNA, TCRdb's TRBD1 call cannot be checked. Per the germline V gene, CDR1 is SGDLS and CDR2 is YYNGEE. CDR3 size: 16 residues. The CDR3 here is CASSVSTGLIAGELFF.

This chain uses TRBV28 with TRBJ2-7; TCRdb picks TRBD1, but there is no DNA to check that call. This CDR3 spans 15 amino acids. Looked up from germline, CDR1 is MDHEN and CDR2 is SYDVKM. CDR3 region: CASRTPGTGSYEQYF.

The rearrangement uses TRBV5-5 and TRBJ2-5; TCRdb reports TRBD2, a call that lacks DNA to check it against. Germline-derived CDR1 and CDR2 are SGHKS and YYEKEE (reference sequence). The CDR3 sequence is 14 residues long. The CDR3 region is CASSFRRDQETQYF.

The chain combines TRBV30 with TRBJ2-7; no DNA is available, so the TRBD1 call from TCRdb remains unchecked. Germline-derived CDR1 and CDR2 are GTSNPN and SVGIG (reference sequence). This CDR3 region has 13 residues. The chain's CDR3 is CAWRAGVEDEQYF.

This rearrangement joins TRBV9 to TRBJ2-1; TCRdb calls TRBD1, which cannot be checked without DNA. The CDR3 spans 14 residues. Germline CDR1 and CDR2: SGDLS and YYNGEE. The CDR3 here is CASSEGTGYNEQFF. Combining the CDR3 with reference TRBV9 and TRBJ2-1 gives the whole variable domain DSGVTQTPKHLITATGQRVTLRCSPRSGDLSVYWYQQSLDQGLQFLIQYYNGEERAKGNILERFSAQQFPDLHSELNLSSLELGDSALYFCASSEGTGYNEQFFGPGTRLTVL.

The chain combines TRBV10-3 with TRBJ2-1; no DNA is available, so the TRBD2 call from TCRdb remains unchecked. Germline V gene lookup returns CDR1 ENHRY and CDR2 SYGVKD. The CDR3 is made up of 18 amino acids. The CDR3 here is CAISERSGGHLSYNEQFF.

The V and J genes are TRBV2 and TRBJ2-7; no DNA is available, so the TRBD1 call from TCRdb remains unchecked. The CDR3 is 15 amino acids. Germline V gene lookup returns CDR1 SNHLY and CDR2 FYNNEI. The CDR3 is CASNLDRGKSYEQYF. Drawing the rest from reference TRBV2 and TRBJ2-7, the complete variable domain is EPEVTQTPSHQVTQMGQEVILRCVPISNHLYFYWYRQILGQKVEFLVSFYNNEISEKSEIFDDQFSVERPDGSNFTLKIRSTKLEDSAMYFCASNLDRGKSYEQYFGPGTRLTVT.

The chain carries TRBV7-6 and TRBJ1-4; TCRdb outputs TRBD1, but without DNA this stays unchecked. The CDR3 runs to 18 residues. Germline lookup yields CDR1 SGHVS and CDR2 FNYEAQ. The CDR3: CASSLSPGQGTTNEKLFF.

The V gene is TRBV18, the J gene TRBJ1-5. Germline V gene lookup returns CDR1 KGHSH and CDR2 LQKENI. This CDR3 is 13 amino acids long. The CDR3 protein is CAATADSNQPQHF.

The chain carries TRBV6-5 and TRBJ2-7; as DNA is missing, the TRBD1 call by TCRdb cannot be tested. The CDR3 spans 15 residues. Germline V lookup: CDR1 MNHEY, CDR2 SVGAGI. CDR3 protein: CASSLGPRGRLQQYF.

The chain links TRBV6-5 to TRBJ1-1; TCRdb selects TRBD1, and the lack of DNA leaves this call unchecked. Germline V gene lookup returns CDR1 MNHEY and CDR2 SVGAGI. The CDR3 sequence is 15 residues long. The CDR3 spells CASSYPTGGFAEAFF.

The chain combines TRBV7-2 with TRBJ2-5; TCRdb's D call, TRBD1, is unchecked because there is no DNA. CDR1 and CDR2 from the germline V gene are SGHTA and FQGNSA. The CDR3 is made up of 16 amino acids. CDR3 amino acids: CASSLAGTGGRETQYF.

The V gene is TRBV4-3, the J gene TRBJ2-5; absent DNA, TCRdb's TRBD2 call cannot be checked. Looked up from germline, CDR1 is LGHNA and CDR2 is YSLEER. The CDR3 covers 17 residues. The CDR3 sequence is CASSQEGPSGYQETQYF.

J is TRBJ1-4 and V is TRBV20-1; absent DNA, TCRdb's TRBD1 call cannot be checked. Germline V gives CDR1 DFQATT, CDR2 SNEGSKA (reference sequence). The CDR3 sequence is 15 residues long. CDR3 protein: CSAARDRGPNEKLFF.

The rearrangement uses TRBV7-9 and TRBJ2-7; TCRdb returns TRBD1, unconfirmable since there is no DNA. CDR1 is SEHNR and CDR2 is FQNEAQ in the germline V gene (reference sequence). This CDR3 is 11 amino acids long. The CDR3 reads CASSWGHEQYF. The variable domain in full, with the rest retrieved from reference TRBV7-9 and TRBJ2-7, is DTGVSQNPRHKITKRGQNVTFRCDPISEHNRLYWYRQTLGQGPEFLTYFQNEAQLEKSRLLSDRFSAERPKGSFSTLEIQRTEQGDSAMYLCASSWGHEQYFGPGTRLTVT.

CDR3 loop: CASSLGSAGTSYEQYF. The V gene is TRBV7-9, the J gene TRBJ2-7; there is no DNA to check the TCRdb D call of TRBD2. CDR3 length equals 16 residues. The germline gives CDR1 SEHNR, CDR2 FQNEAQ (reference sequence).

This CDR3 is CASSVSGGSYEQYF. V usage is TRBV9 and J usage is TRBJ2-7; TCRdb reports TRBD1, a call that lacks DNA to check it against. Per the germline V gene, CDR1 is SGDLS and CDR2 is YYNGEE. The CDR3 covers 14 residues.

The CDR3: CASSFTGTDPYNEQFF. The rearrangement links TRBV5-1 to TRBJ2-1; the D call of TRBD1 rests on TCRdb alone, since no DNA is present to check it. This CDR3 spans 16 amino acids. The germline gives CDR1 SGHRS, CDR2 YFSETQ.

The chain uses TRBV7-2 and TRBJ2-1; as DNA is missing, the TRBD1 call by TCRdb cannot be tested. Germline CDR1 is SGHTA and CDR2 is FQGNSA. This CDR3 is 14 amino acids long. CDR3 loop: CASSPGPPRGEQFF.

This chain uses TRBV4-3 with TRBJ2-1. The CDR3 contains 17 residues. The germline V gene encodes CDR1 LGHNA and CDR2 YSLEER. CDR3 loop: CASSQDYGGSSYNEQFF.

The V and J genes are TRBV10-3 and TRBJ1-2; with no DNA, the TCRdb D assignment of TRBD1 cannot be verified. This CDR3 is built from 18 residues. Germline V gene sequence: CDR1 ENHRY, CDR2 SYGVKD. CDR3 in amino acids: CAISEPRQVLELNYGYTF.

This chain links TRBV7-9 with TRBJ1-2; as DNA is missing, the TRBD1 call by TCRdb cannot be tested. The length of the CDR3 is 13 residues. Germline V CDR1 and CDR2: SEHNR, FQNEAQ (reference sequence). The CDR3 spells CASSPRQGPGYTF.

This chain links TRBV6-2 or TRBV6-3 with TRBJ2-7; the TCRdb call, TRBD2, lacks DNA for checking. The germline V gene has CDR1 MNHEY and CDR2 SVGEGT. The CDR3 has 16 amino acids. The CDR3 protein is CASSWTSGGISYEQYF.

CDR3 loop: CASSEGTSGLQYF. The rearrangement links TRBV7-2 to TRBJ2-3; TCRdb gives TRBD2 as the D gene, but with no DNA this cannot be confirmed. Germline V gives CDR1 SGHTA, CDR2 FQGNSA. This CDR3 spans 13 amino acids.